What follows are 25 T cell receptor beta chains derived from one specimen sequenced in a study of blood T cells in healthy people across ages. A J-beta primer mix and a sample-barcoded 5' primer were used in a second PCR of about 7 to 12 cycles. TCRdb recomputed calls from the 5' RACE reads with MiXCR, one row per CDR3 protein. The sample lists about 1.5 million distinct CDR3 sequences; about 40% were seen once. Sequencing input: blood. The receptor source for this set is a woman aged 18-29 years in good health.

Details on this clonotype: This could be a read error, since a much larger clone is one nucleotide away. The rearrangement links TRBV28 to TRBJ2-3; D is uncertain. The ends were cut back, 5 bases at V and 4 bases at J, with 7 bases in the middle. CDR1 MDHEN and CDR2 SYDVKM come from the germline V gene. The CDR3 runs 12 residues. The CDR3 sequence is CASSAGPDTQYF. CDR3 DNA: TGTGCCAGCAGTGCCGGGCCAGATACGCAGTATTTT.

The chain has TRBV27 and TRBJ2-4, with D unclear. CDR3 size: 18 residues. V lost 2 bases and J lost 0, with 17 bases in between. Germline V gene lookup returns CDR1 MNHEY and CDR2 SMNVEV (reference sequence). For the CDR3, the DNA is TGTGCCAGCAGTTTAGAGAGGCGAGTTCAGCTAGCCAAAAACATTCAGTACTTC. Its translation: CASSLERRVQLAKNIQYF.

This clonotype has a handful of counts. The CDR3 here is CASSPSTSEETQYF. The CDR3 DNA is TGTGCCAGCTCACCAAGTACTAGCGAAGAGACCCAGTACTTC. The rearrangement uses TRBV18 and TRBJ2-5; 7 positions match TRBD2. The V gene end was trimmed by 2 bases and the J gene end by 3 bases; junction bases not matched to a gene: 3. Germline CDR1 and CDR2: KGHSH and LQKENI. There are 14 residues in the CDR3.

This clonotype was found once. This chain joins TRBV6-1 and TRBJ2-5; 11 nucleotides align to TRBD1. Germline lookup yields CDR1 MNHNS and CDR2 SASEGT. J was trimmed by 10 bases and V by 2 bases; bases with no gene match: 9. This CDR3 is built from 15 residues. Here the CDR3 DNA reads TGTGCCAGCAGTGAACTCCGGGACAGGGGGAAGATCCAGTACTTC. The encoded protein is CASSELRDRGKIQYF.

This chain uses TRBV3-1 with TRBJ2-7; possible D gene TRBD1, 6 bases. Trimming removed 6 bases at V and 2 bases at J, with 11 bases between. CDR3 length: 13 amino acids. Per germline, CDR1 LGHDT and CDR2 YNNKEL (reference sequence). CDR3 bases: TGTGCCAGCAGGGGGGACATTGCCTACGAGCAGTACTTC. Its protein is CASRGDIAYEQYF.

The chain joins TRBV28 to TRBJ1-3; D not certain. The CDR3 length is 15 residues. CDR1 is MDHEN and CDR2 is SYDVKM in the germline V gene. V was shortened by 7 bases and J by 2 bases, with 15 bases between the two germline ends. CDR3 in amino acids: CASKHEAQAGNTIYF. Here the CDR3 DNA reads TGTGCCAGCAAACATGAGGCCCAGGCTGGAAACACCATATATTTT.

This clonotype was observed a handful of times. The CDR3 here is CASSLELGRIGYTF. DNA of the CDR3: TGCGCCAGCAGCTTGGAGCTGGGGCGGATCGGCTACACCTTC. This rearrangement joins TRBV5-1 to TRBJ1-2, with a possible D match to TRBD1 (5 bases). Trimming pared 0 bases from V and 8 bases from J, leaving 14 bases between. The CDR3 runs to 14 residues. Per the germline V gene, CDR1 is SGHRS and CDR2 is YFSETQ.

The rearrangement links TRBV7-9 to TRBJ1-1; a possible D gene is TRBD1 (6 bases). This CDR3 spans 17 amino acids. CDR1 is SEHNR and CDR2 is FQNEAQ in the germline V gene (reference sequence). V lost 2 bases and J lost 4, with 20 bases in between. The CDR3 DNA reads TGTGCCAGCAGCTTATACACAGGGAGATCCTGGGTCACTGAAGCTTTCTTT. Its protein product is CASSLYTGRSWVTEAFF.

This clonotype was picked up a small number of times. The chain has TRBV12-3 or TRBV12-4 and TRBJ2-7; 7 bases line up with TRBD1. The CDR3 has 14 residues. Trimming removed 5 bases from V and 5 bases from J; junction bases left unmatched: 9. The CDR3 here is CASSHIDRAHEQYF. CDR3 sequence (DNA): TGTGCCAGCAGTCACATTGACAGGGCTCACGAGCAGTACTTC.

The rearrangement links TRBV4-2 to TRBJ2-2, with a weak D call TRBD1 (6 bases). The CDR3 consists of 15 residues. Per the germline V gene, CDR1 is LGHNA and CDR2 is YNFKEQ. V was cut by 4 bases and J by 1 base, with 10 bases left in between. This CDR3 reads CASSRPDRNTGELFF. The CDR3 region has the DNA TGTGCCAGCAGCCGTCCGGACAGGAACACCGGGGAGCTGTTTTTT.

J is TRBJ2-2 and V is TRBV7-9, with 7 nucleotides matching TRBD1. The CDR3 spans 14 residues. Germline trimming cut 4 bases from V and 2 bases from J; bases unmatched to any gene: 1. Germline-derived CDR1 and CDR2 are SEHNR and FQNEAQ (reference sequence). The DNA for the CDR3 is TGTGCCAGCAGCTGGGACAGCAACACCGGGGAGCTGTTTTTT. Protein: CASSWDSNTGELFF.

The chain joins TRBV5-1 to TRBJ2-1; 8 bases are a match to TRBD1. CDR1 is SGHRS, CDR2 YFSETQ, per germline. The CDR3 extends over 15 amino acids. V lost 6 bases to trimming and J lost 0 bases; unmatched junction nucleotides: 5. CDR3 coding DNA: TGCGCCAGCACTCCCGGACAGGGCTCCTACAATGAGCAGTTCTTC. Encoded protein: CASTPGQGSYNEQFF.

This clonotype occurred many times. This chain joins TRBV5-1 and TRBJ1-1; D is unclear. V shed 2 bases and J shed 1 base, with 6 bases lying between them. Germline CDR1 SGHRS, CDR2 YFSETQ. The CDR3 spans 13 residues. For the CDR3, the DNA is TGCGCCAGCAGCTTTGGGTCGAACACTGAAGCTTTCTTT. As protein: CASSFGSNTEAFF.

The V and J genes are TRBV5-1 and TRBJ2-4, with 7 bases that match TRBD2. Near its end, the DNA agrees better with TRBJ2-7, so the J call may be wrong. Germline values: CDR1 SGHRS, CDR2 YFSETQ. This CDR3 region has 16 residues. The CDR3 sequence: CASSLDLASGRYEQYF. In DNA, the CDR3 is TGCGCCAGCAGCTTGGACTTGGCTAGCGGACGGTACGAGCAGTACTTC.

The chain employs TRBV3-1 and TRBJ2-1; 14 nucleotides align to TRBD2. Trimming removed 4 bases from V and 9 bases from J; junction bases left unmatched: 8. The CDR3 extends over 16 amino acids. Germline V lookup: CDR1 LGHDT, CDR2 YNNKEL (reference sequence). The CDR3 DNA reads TGTGCCAGCAGCCCTACCGGGACTAGCGGGAGTGGTGAGCAGTTCTTC. It encodes CASSPTGTSGSGEQFF.

This clonotype was counted between two and nine times. The chain carries TRBV29-1 and TRBJ1-1; 9 nucleotides line up with TRBD1. CDR3 size: 16 residues. Germline V CDR1 and CDR2: SQVTM, ANQGSEA. Trimming cost V 1 base and J 4 bases; bases outside gene matches: 10. CDR3 sequence reads: CSVEGDRVGVGTEAFF. As DNA, the CDR3 is TGCAGCGTTGAAGGGGACAGGGTTGGCGTTGGCACTGAAGCTTTCTTT.

The V call is TRBV5-6, the J call TRBJ2-5; a possible D gene is TRBD1 (5 bases). The end of the DNA is better explained by TRBJ2-7, so the J call may be wrong. The CDR3 runs to 14 residues. Germline CDR1 SGHDT, CDR2 YYEEEE. CDR3 coding DNA: TGTGCCAGCAGCTTGGCAGGGATTGGACACGAGCAGTACTTC. Protein product: CASSLAGIGHEQYF.

This clonotype turned up a few times. The V and J genes are TRBV20-1 and TRBJ1-5; D uncertain. The CDR3 totals 13 residues. Trimming stripped 5 bases from V and 5 bases from J, with 13 bases between. Germline V gene data show CDR1 as DFQATT and CDR2 as SNEGSKA (reference sequence). CDR3 coding DNA: TGCAGTGCTGGGAGGACTGATTATCAGCCCCAGCATTTT. Translation gives CSAGRTDYQPQHF.

This clonotype occurred a few times. The gene calls are TRBV6-1 and TRBJ2-1; a possible D gene is TRBD2 (5 bases). The CDR3 consists of 13 residues. Germline CDR1 is MNHNS and CDR2 is SASEGT. Trimming took off 7 bases at V and 3 bases at J, with 10 bases between the two ends. CDR3 nucleotide sequence: TGTGCCAGCAATGAGGGATTCTACAATGAGCAGTTCTTC. Translating it yields CASNEGFYNEQFF.

J is TRBJ2-5 and V is TRBV27; D is possibly TRBD2 (7 bases). This CDR3 contains 17 residues. Trimming took 5 bases from V and 0 from J, leaving 19 bases between them. Per the germline V gene, CDR1 is MNHEY and CDR2 is SMNVEV (reference sequence). The DNA of the CDR3 is TGTGCCAGCAGTCTGGGACATAGGGGGGGGTACCAAGAGACCCAGTACTTC. Protein sequence: CASSLGHRGGYQETQYF.

This clonotype was recorded a few times. This rearrangement joins TRBV6-5 to TRBJ1-5; D gene uncertain. The germline V gene has CDR1 MNHEY and CDR2 SVGAGI. CDR3 length equals 13 residues. V lost 11 bases and J 4 bases, leaving 15 bases between the germline ends. CDR3: CASCSGVNQPQHF. CDR3 bases: TGTGCCTCATGCAGCGGAGTTAATCAGCCCCAGCATTTT.

This clonotype showed up just a few times. This chain links TRBV6-5 with TRBJ2-1; a weak D match, TRBD1 (5 bases). CDR1 MNHEY and CDR2 SVGAGI come from the germline V gene. This CDR3 has 13 amino acids. V shed 2 bases and J shed 10 bases, with 12 bases lying between them. In nucleotides, the CDR3 is TGTGCCAGCAGTTACGGGGCTCCATCCGAGCAGTTCTTC. Amino acids: CASSYGAPSEQFF.

The J gene is TRBJ2-5, the V gene TRBV24-1, with 8 positions matching TRBD1. Looked up from germline, CDR1 is KGHDR and CDR2 is SFDVKD. The CDR3 has 11 residues. The V gene end was trimmed by 3 bases and the J gene end by 13 bases; junction bases not matched to a gene: 3. CDR3 coding DNA: TGTGCCACCAGTGATGGACAGGGCGCGTACTTC. This encodes CATSDGQGAYF.

The chain employs TRBV28 and TRBJ2-7; tentatively, D is TRBD1 (5 bases). Trimming cost V 2 bases and J 0 bases, with 14 bases left between them. Germline values: CDR1 MDHEN, CDR2 SYDVKM. This CDR3 has 16 residues. The CDR3 here is CASSLRWGLSSYEQYF. In DNA form, the CDR3 reads TGTGCCAGCAGTTTACGATGGGGCTTGAGCTCCTACGAGCAGTACTTC.

The J gene is TRBJ2-3, the V gene TRBV20-1, with 10 bases aligning to TRBD2. The V and J ends lost 6 bases and 1 base, in that order; junction bases with no gene match: 4. In germline, CDR1 is DFQATT, CDR2 SNEGSKA (reference sequence). There are 14 residues in the CDR3. The CDR3 sequence: CSAPSGGGTDTQYF. CDR3 DNA sequence: TGCAGTGCCCCCAGCGGGGGGGGCACAGATACGCAGTATTTT.